These T cell receptor beta chains were read from a single sample in a study of identical twins. Each CDR3 protein is one row after TCRdb ran MiXCR on the 5' RACE reads. The sample carries under 1 million distinct CDR3 sequences, 10% to 15% recorded once. These data also formed part of another study, on yellow fever vaccine responses in identical twins.

The sequenced sample consisted of PBMCs. The origin of the receptors is a woman younger than 35 in good health. Each CDR3 is given with its conserved first and last residue.

CDR3aa | v_gene
CASSWREQVEKYF | TRBV19
CASSHPGLAGANTGELFF | TRBV3-1
CASSVGQGLSEQYF | TRBV9
CASSPNGQGSYEQYF | TRBV18
CAVTSGRFGTLQETQYF | TRBV10-3
CASTQPFGASEQETQYF | TRBV12-3/TRBV12-4
CASSPGTQRNTGELFF | TRBV5-1
CASSVSGLTPSSYEQYF | TRBV2
CASSLDSVWGNEQFF | TRBV11-3
CASSPGLAQYNEQFF | TRBV5-1
CASSLDTSGSYEQYF | TRBV5-1
CASSSRQGLAGLETQYF | TRBV12-3/TRBV12-4
CATSDPTDTGELFF | TRBV24-1
CASCTDTQYF | TRBV2
CASSFSGTSRGELFF | TRBV5-1
CASSPITPGGQRAQPQHF | TRBV18
CASSQGQGFSDTQYF | TRBV4-1
CASSTSTVTYEQYF | TRBV12-3/TRBV12-4
CATSDIYNEQFF | TRBV24-1
CASSYSDGGNTIYF | TRBV6-2/TRBV6-3
CASTGAPGTEAFF | TRBV4-1
CASSSRKTAKNIQYF | TRBV5-6
CASSPTGEGSEPVYIQYF | TRBV4-1
CASSFLRGGGYTF | TRBV12-3/TRBV12-4
CASSQREWGNEQFF | TRBV12-3/TRBV12-4
CSATGQGATSYNSPLHF | TRBV20-1
CASTEGQPNTEAFF | TRBV12-3/TRBV12-4
CASSTQRDPYNEQFF | TRBV11-2